These 7 T cell receptor beta chains were all obtained from the same sample, sequenced in a study of response to subunit inactivated influenza vaccine (dated by TCRdb to the late 2010s). Library preparation was by RT-PCR. The sequencer was an Illumina HiSeq 2500. Using fastp trimming at Q25 and MiXCR clonotype assembly, TCRdb reanalyzed the public sequencing data and kept in-frame beta chains. Rows merge per CDR3 protein into single entries with the most common DNA and genes. This sample comprises 500,000 to 550,000 distinct CDR3 sequences, more than 7% of them detected only once. The top ten constitute approximately 14% of the sample. This specimen was PBMCs from blood, taken around 25 months after vaccination. These receptors came from a man aged 45 to 70 who received an inactivated influenza vaccine. Donor details come from another sample of the same person, matched by shared clones.

This clonotype has ten or more counts. The V call is TRBV5-6, the J call TRBJ2-2; weak D call: TRBD2 (6 bases). Germline V CDR1 and CDR2: SGHDT, YYEEEE. The CDR3 contains 15 residues. The V end was cut by 2 bases, the J end by 4 bases, with 12 bases between. Here the CDR3 reads CASSLGGALTGELFF. For the CDR3, the DNA is TGTGCCAGCAGCTTAGGCGGGGCACTCACCGGGGAGCTGTTTTTT. Full variable domain (missing parts from reference TRBV5-6 and TRBJ2-2): DAGVTQSPTHLIKTRGQQVTLRCSPKSGHDTVSWYQQALGQGPQFIFQYYEEEERQRGNFPDRFSGHQFPNYSSELNVNALLLGDSALYLCASSLGGALTGELFFGEGSRLTVL.

This clonotype appeared many times. V usage is TRBV28 and J usage is TRBJ2-7; 13 bases fit TRBD2. This CDR3 contains 14 residues. CDR1 is MDHEN, CDR2 SYDVKM, per germline. V lost 4 bases, J lost 8 bases, and 5 bases stayed unmatched. The CDR3 reads CASSSGLAGRKQYF. The CDR3, as DNA: TGTGCCAGCAGTTCGGGACTAGCGGGGCGCAAGCAGTACTTC.

This clonotype came up once. The rearrangement links TRBV20-1 to TRBJ2-5; 13 bases align to TRBD2. V lost 5 bases and J lost 0; bases outside the gene matches: 3. The germline V gene has CDR1 DFQATT and CDR2 SNEGSKA (reference sequence). The CDR3 is made up of 15 amino acids. CDR3 in DNA: TGCAGTGCTTACGGACTAGCGGGAGACCAAGAGACCCAGTACTTC. Amino acid sequence: CSAYGLAGDQETQYF.

This clonotype was seen at least ten times. This chain connects TRBV30 to TRBJ1-1, with TRBD1 identical over 8 bases. This CDR3 is built from 17 residues. The germline gives CDR1 GTSNPN, CDR2 SVGIG (reference sequence). The ends lost 7 bases at V and 0 bases at J; junction bases unmatched: 16. The CDR3 region has the DNA TGTGCCTCCCAAAGGTGGACACAGGGGGGTCTGAACACTGAAGCTTTCTTT. Residues: CASQRWTQGGLNTEAFF.

This clonotype was recorded many times. The J gene is TRBJ2-2, the V gene TRBV7-2; TRBD1 might be the D (6 bases). The CDR3 is 15 residues long. V was cut by 1 base and J by 3 bases, with 9 bases left in between. CDR1 and CDR2 from the germline V gene are SGHTA and FQGNSA. In DNA form, the CDR3 reads TGTGCCAGCAGCTTAGACAGGGTGTACACCGGGGAGCTGTTTTTT. Translating gives CASSLDRVYTGELFF.

This clonotype came up many times. The V and J genes are TRBV7-2 and TRBJ1-1; D is unclear. Germline CDR1 reads SGHTA; CDR2 reads FQGNSA. The germline V and J ends were trimmed by 4 bases and 10 bases, with 13 bases remaining between them. This CDR3 is built from 12 residues. This chain's CDR3 is CASSSDRVVAFF. CDR3 nucleotides: TGTGCCAGCAGCTCCGACCGGGTCGTAGCTTTCTTT.

This clonotype turned up a few times. This chain joins TRBV6-1 and TRBJ2-3; D gene ambiguous. V dropped 6 bases and J dropped 3 bases, with 13 bases sitting between them. The length of the CDR3 is 14 residues. The germline gives CDR1 MNHNS, CDR2 SASEGT. The CDR3 DNA reads TGTGCCAGCAGACCGGCCCGAGGAACAGATACGCAGTATTTT. This gives the protein CASRPARGTDTQYF.